One and the same sample provided the 30 T cell receptor beta chains below, sequenced in a study of identical twins. TCRdb analysed the 5' RACE reads with MiXCR anew, one entry per CDR3 protein. The sample lists around 370,000 distinct CDR3 sequences, 9% occurring once. The specimen was naive T cells sorted from blood. These receptors originate from a woman in her forties or fifties in good health.

The rearrangement links TRBV20-1 to TRBJ1-3, with TRBD1 as a possible D gene (6 bases). Trimming pared 2 bases from V and 3 bases from J, leaving 11 bases between. In germline, CDR1 is DFQATT, CDR2 SNEGSKA (reference sequence). The length of the CDR3 is 14 residues. CDR3 sequence reads: CSARSTGIGNTIYF. CDR3 bases: TGCAGTGCTAGATCAACAGGGATTGGAAACACCATATATTTT.

This CDR3 reads CASSDWGLAGAGELFF. The CDR3 region has the DNA TGTGCCAGCAGCGACTGGGGACTAGCGGGAGCCGGGGAGCTGTTTTTT. The J gene is TRBJ2-2, the V gene TRBV7-6, with 14 positions matching TRBD2. V trimming: 5 bases; J trimming: 6 bases; junction bases outside the gene matches: 5. The CDR3 runs 16 residues. The germline CDR1 and CDR2 sequences are SGHVS and FNYEAQ.

This chain uses TRBV20-1 with TRBJ2-3, with 11 bases that match TRBD2. Germline lookup yields CDR1 DFQATT and CDR2 SNEGSKA (reference sequence). The J segment lost 1 base and the V segment lost 5 bases, leaving 11 bases of the junction unmatched. This CDR3 comprises 17 residues. The CDR3 DNA reads TGCAGTGCTTCCAAACCGACTAGCGGGATCCGCACAGATACGCAGTATTTT. Residues: CSASKPTSGIRTDTQYF.

This clonotype was counted ten times or more. The rearrangement joins TRBV20-1 to TRBJ2-1; 9 nucleotides align to TRBD2. V dropped 6 bases and J dropped 5; count of bases not matched to a gene: 8. CDR3 length: 14 amino acids. The germline CDR1 and CDR2 sequences are DFQATT and SNEGSKA (reference sequence). The CDR3 reads CSALSGSFDNEQFF. Here the CDR3 DNA reads TGCAGTGCCCTTAGCGGGAGTTTCGACAATGAGCAGTTCTTC.

V and J are TRBV14 and TRBJ2-3, with D possibly called TRBD1 or TRBD2 (5 bases each). Per germline, CDR1 SGHDN and CDR2 FVKESK. V lost 2 bases and J lost 6, with 21 bases in between. The CDR3 sequence is 17 residues long. CDR3 sequence: CASSQIGRPGPTDTQYF. The CDR3 DNA reads as TGTGCCAGCAGCCAAATCGGACGACCGGGACCAACGGATACGCAGTATTTT.

This clonotype has a count of ten or more. J is TRBJ1-3 and V is TRBV7-8; D possibly corresponds to TRBD1 (6 bases). V was shortened by 5 bases and J by 4 bases, with 12 bases between the two germline ends. The CDR3 consists of 14 residues. The germline V gene encodes CDR1 SGHVS and CDR2 FQNEAQ. CDR3 sequence reads: CASSQGPEGNTIYF. CDR3 sequence (DNA): TGTGCCAGCAGCCAGGGGCCGGAGGGAAACACCATATATTTT. The full variable domain, rest sourced from reference TRBV7-8 and TRBJ1-3, is GAGVSQSPRYKVAKRGQDVALRCDPISGHVSLFWYQQALGQGPEFLTYFQNEAQLDKSGLPSDRFFAERPEGSVSTLKIQRTQQEDSAVYLCASSQGPEGNTIYFGEGSWLTVV.

This clonotype was picked up many times. The chain links TRBV12-3 or TRBV12-4 to TRBJ2-7; D gene ambiguous. CDR3 length: 13 residues. Between the trimmed V and J ends, which lost 3 bases and 0 bases, there was a span of 6 bases. The CDR3 region is CASSLSSSYEQYF. For the CDR3, the DNA is TGTGCCAGCAGTTTGTCTAGCTCCTACGAGCAGTACTTC.

The chain has TRBV6-1 and TRBJ2-1; 10 bases are shared with TRBD1. The CDR3 totals 11 residues. Germline V gene data show CDR1 as MNHNS and CDR2 as SASEGT. V was clipped by 10 bases and J by 15 bases; unmatched bases: 9. CDR3: CATRDRGLLFF. In DNA, the CDR3 is TGTGCCACCCGAGACAGGGGGCTTCTGTTCTTC.

This clonotype showed up many times. The chain links TRBV7-9 to TRBJ1-1; D is unresolved. The germline V gene has CDR1 SEHNR and CDR2 FQNEAQ (reference sequence). CDR3 length: 11 residues. Trimming removed 5 bases from V and 8 bases from J, with 9 bases in between. CDR3 nucleotides: TGTGCCAGCAGCAGGACCGAAGAAGCTTTCTTT. Amino acid sequence: CASSRTEEAFF.

There are a few counts of this clonotype. This chain links TRBV5-1 with TRBJ1-2; 10 bases are shared with TRBD1. The V segment lost 4 bases and the J segment 0 bases; nucleotides outside the gene matches: 3. Germline V gives CDR1 SGHRS, CDR2 YFSETQ. The CDR3 is 15 residues long. CDR3 DNA sequence: TGCGCCAGCAGCACCGGGACAGGGGCTAACTATGGCTACACCTTC. Translated, it gives CASSTGTGANYGYTF.

V and J are TRBV5-1 and TRBJ1-1; TRBD1 is a possible D gene (6 bases). CDR1 and CDR2 (germline): SGHRS, YFSETQ. This CDR3 is built from 12 residues. Trimming cost V 6 bases and J 7 bases, with 13 bases left between them. The CDR3 DNA sequence: TGCGCCAGCATAACGGGGGCAGGTGAAGCTTTCTTT. Residues: CASITGAGEAFF. The variable domain in full, with the rest retrieved from reference TRBV5-1 and TRBJ1-1, is KAGVTQTPRYLIKTRGQQVTLSCSPISGHRSVSWYQQTPGQGLQFLFEYFSETQRNKGNFPGRFSGRQFSNSRSEMNVSTLELGDSALYLCASITGAGEAFFGQGTRLTVV.

The J gene is TRBJ2-1, the V gene TRBV12-3 or TRBV12-4; TRBD2 aligns across 14 bases. With V trimmed by 4 bases and J by 6 bases, 5 bases remained unmatched. There are 16 residues in the CDR3. CDR3 protein: CASSSGGLAGVNEQFF. The CDR3 DNA is TGTGCCAGCAGTTCCGGGGGACTAGCGGGAGTCAATGAGCAGTTCTTC.

Note on this clonotype: Just one base apart from a much larger clone, this may be a read error. V is TRBV5-1 and J is TRBJ2-1, with D unresolved. The CDR3 contains 11 residues. Germline V gene data show CDR1 as SGHRS and CDR2 as YFSETQ. The CDR3 reads CASSLGREQSF. CDR3 DNA sequence: TGCGCCAGCAGCTTGGGACGCGAGCAGTCCTTC.

There are a few counts of this clonotype. The chain carries TRBV24-1 and TRBJ2-5; perhaps TRBD2 as D (5 bases). Per the germline V gene, CDR1 is KGHDR and CDR2 is SFDVKD. Trimming took off 5 bases at V and 0 bases at J, with 12 bases between the two ends. The CDR3 contains 15 residues. As DNA, the CDR3 is TGTGCCACCAGTGCGCTGCCGGGAAACCAAGAGACCCAGTACTTC. Its translation: CATSALPGNQETQYF.

This clonotype has more than one count but fewer than ten. The V and J genes are TRBV7-9 and TRBJ1-1; weak D call: TRBD1 (5 bases). With 8 bases removed from V and 5 bases from J, the gap between germline ends came to 18 bases. In germline, CDR1 is SEHNR, CDR2 FQNEAQ (reference sequence). The CDR3 spans 14 residues. DNA for the CDR3: TGTGCCAGCGGGCAAGTTCGCCGGGGGACTGAAGCTTTCTTT. Translating it yields CASGQVRRGTEAFF.

The V gene is TRBV12-3 or TRBV12-4, the J gene TRBJ1-2; unclear D gene. The CDR3 spans 12 residues. V gave up 7 bases and J gave up 4 bases, with 10 bases separating them. DNA for the CDR3: TGTGCCAGCAACCGGAATCTCTATGGCTACACCTTC. Amino acids: CASNRNLYGYTF.

The chain combines TRBV5-1 with TRBJ2-5; D not resolved. The CDR3 has 13 amino acids. V was shortened by 6 bases and J by 4 bases, with 13 bases between the two germline ends. Germline loops: CDR1 SGHRS, CDR2 YFSETQ. The CDR3 loop reads CASTESPGETQYF. The CDR3 nucleotides are TGCGCCAGCACCGAATCCCCCGGAGAGACCCAGTACTTC.

The chain combines TRBV15 with TRBJ2-7; the D gene is possibly TRBD2 (5 bases). The V end lost 2 bases, the J end lost 6 bases, and 8 bases lay between the germline ends. Germline CDR1 and CDR2: LNHNV and YYDKDF (reference sequence). The CDR3 length is 12 residues. CDR3 DNA: TGTGCCACCAGCAGACTGGGGAGCGAGCAGTACGTC. This encodes CATSRLGSEQYV.

This clonotype was seen only a few times. The rearrangement uses TRBV5-1 and TRBJ2-2; possible D gene TRBD2, 5 bases. The V and J ends lost 0 bases and 2 bases respectively, with 11 bases between them. CDR1 SGHRS and CDR2 YFSETQ come from the germline V gene. This CDR3 has 16 residues. In DNA form, the CDR3 reads TGCGCCAGCAGCTTGGCCGCCGGGATTAACACCGGGGAGCTGTTTTTT. This sequence encodes CASSLAAGINTGELFF. Combining the CDR3 with reference TRBV5-1 and TRBJ2-2 gives the whole variable domain KAGVTQTPRYLIKTRGQQVTLSCSPISGHRSVSWYQQTPGQGLQFLFEYFSETQRNKGNFPGRFSGRQFSNSRSEMNVSTLELGDSALYLCASSLAAGINTGELFFGEGSRLTVL.

This clonotype has just a few counts. The genes are TRBV5-1 and TRBJ2-7; D unresolved. V lost 1 base to trimming and J lost 1 base, with 6 bases between them. This CDR3 comprises 13 residues. Per germline, CDR1 SGHRS and CDR2 YFSETQ. CDR3 loop: CASSLTLSYEQYF. CDR3 nucleotide sequence: TGCGCCAGCAGCTTGACCCTGTCCTACGAGCAGTACTTC.

This clonotype appeared a few times. V and J are TRBV23-1 and TRBJ2-3; TRBD2 matches at 8 bases. TRBV23-1 is assigned to the ORF class and has an uncertain function. The trim removed 0 bases at V and 7 bases at J, leaving 18 bases unmatched. This CDR3 is built from 19 residues. The CDR3 coding sequence is TGCGCCAGCAGTCAATCGTGGAAACAGGGCCTACTAGCGGTCAATACGCAGTATTTT. It encodes CASSQSWKQGLLAVNTQYF.

In its sample, this clonotype was seen a few times. The chain joins TRBV19 to TRBJ2-1; TRBD2 matches at 12 bases. With 6 bases clipped from V and 7 bases from J, the junction kept 1 base outside the gene matches. The CDR3 runs 13 residues. Germline-derived CDR1 and CDR2 are LNHDA and SQIVND (reference sequence). The CDR3 loop is CASRTSGRNEQFF. In DNA form, the CDR3 reads TGTGCCAGTAGGACTAGCGGGAGAAATGAGCAGTTCTTC. Looking up the rest from reference TRBV19 and TRBJ2-1 gives the full variable domain: DGGITQSPKYLFRKEGQNVTLSCEQNLNHDAMYWYRQDPGQGLRLIYYSQIVNDFQKGDIAEGYSVSREKKESFPLTVTSAQKNPTAFYLCASRTSGRNEQFFGPGTRLTVL.

This clonotype was observed at least ten times. This CDR3 is CASSLVGTSGTYNEQFF. In DNA, the CDR3 is TGCGCCAGCAGCTTGGTGGGGACTAGCGGGACCTACAATGAGCAGTTCTTC. The J gene is TRBJ2-1, the V gene TRBV5-1; 13 nucleotides match TRBD2. The germline CDR1 and CDR2 sequences are SGHRS and YFSETQ. The CDR3 runs 17 residues. After removal of 0 bases from V and 2 bases from J, the junction contained 2 bases not matched to a gene.

In its sample, this clonotype was seen a few times. The gene calls are TRBV4-1 and TRBJ1-6; D possibly corresponds to TRBD1 (6 bases). The CDR3 is made up of 15 amino acids. Germline loops: CDR1 MGHRA, CDR2 YSYEKL. Trimming stripped 0 bases from V and 6 bases from J, with 9 bases between. This CDR3 is CASSQEQGLNSPLHF. In DNA form, the CDR3 reads TGCGCCAGCAGCCAAGAACAGGGTCTTAATTCACCCCTCCACTTT.

This clonotype occurred many times. The V gene is TRBV4-1, the J gene TRBJ2-1; D is unresolved. Germline assignment: CDR1 MGHRA and CDR2 YSYEKL. This CDR3 has 12 amino acids. Trimming removed 1 base from V and 5 bases from J, with 3 bases in between. The CDR3 loop reads CASSQVNNEQFF. The CDR3, as DNA: TGCGCCAGCAGCCAAGTAAACAATGAGCAGTTCTTC.

This clonotype was seen many times. This chain uses TRBV12-5 with TRBJ2-7; D gene uncertain. From germline, CDR1 is LGHNT and CDR2 FRNRAP. CDR3 length: 11 residues. The V and J ends lost 4 bases and 5 bases respectively, with 6 bases between them. CDR3 residues: CASGSRHEQYF. Written as DNA, the CDR3 is TGTGCTAGTGGTTCCAGACACGAGCAGTACTTC.

In this sample, this clonotype turned up a few times. The V and J genes are TRBV6-6 and TRBJ2-5, with 11 bases fitting TRBD1. With 2 bases clipped from V and 0 bases from J, the junction kept 8 bases outside the gene matches. Germline assignment: CDR1 MNHNY and CDR2 SVGAGI (reference sequence). The CDR3 contains 18 residues. For the CDR3, the DNA is TGTGCCAGCAGTTACGCTTCCGGGACAGGGGGGTACCAAGAGACCCAGTACTTC. Protein: CASSYASGTGGYQETQYF.

The chain links TRBV29-1 to TRBJ2-7; D is unclear. CDR3 length: 12 residues. V was pared by 6 bases and J by 0 bases, with 9 bases between. The V gene's germline CDR1 is SQVTM and CDR2 ANQGSEA. The CDR3 region is CSVLESSYEQYF. Here the CDR3 DNA reads TGCAGCGTCTTGGAGAGCTCCTACGAGCAGTACTTC.

This clonotype has more than one count but fewer than ten. The chain links TRBV5-6 to TRBJ2-3; possibly TRBD2 for D (5 bases). The ends were cut back, 4 bases at V and 4 bases at J, with 22 bases in the middle. Germline V gives CDR1 SGHDT, CDR2 YYEEEE. The CDR3 is made up of 17 amino acids. The DNA of the CDR3 is TGTGCCAGCAGCCCCGGGGATCGGGGAAACCTAGCAGATACGCAGTATTTT. Encoded protein: CASSPGDRGNLADTQYF.

The rearrangement uses TRBV7-9 and TRBJ2-1; 12 nucleotides match TRBD2. The CDR3 sequence is 16 residues long. J gave up 8 bases and V 5 bases, and 10 bases lay outside the gene matches. The germline gives CDR1 SEHNR, CDR2 FQNEAQ (reference sequence). The CDR3 sequence is CASSPPRLAGVDEQFF. CDR3 DNA sequence: TGTGCCAGCAGCCCCCCAAGACTAGCGGGAGTTGATGAGCAGTTCTTC.